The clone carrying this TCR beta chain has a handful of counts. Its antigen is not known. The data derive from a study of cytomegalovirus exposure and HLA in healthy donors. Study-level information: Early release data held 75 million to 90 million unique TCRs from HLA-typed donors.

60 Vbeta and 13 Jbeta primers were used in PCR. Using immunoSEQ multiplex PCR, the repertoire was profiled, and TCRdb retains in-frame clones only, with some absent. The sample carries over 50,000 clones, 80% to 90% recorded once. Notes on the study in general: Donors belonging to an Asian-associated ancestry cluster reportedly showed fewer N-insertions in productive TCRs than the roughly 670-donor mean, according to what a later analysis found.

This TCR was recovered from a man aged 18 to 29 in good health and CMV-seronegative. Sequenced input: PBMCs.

CDR3 in amino acids: CASSLQGGSEKLFF. CDR3 coding DNA: TGTGCCAGCAGCTTACAAGGGGGTAGCGAAAAACTGTTTTTT. The rearrangement joins TRBV28 to TRBJ1-4, with D perhaps matching TRBD1 (6 bases). Between the trimmed V and J ends, which lost 6 bases and 8 bases, there was a span of 16 bases. CDR3 length: 14 residues. From germline, CDR1 is MDHEN and CDR2 SYDVKM.